The present TCR beta chain was sequenced within a study of OX40 agonist ivuxolimab in advanced cancers. Background on the study: Enrolled patients in dose escalation had cancers that were hepatocellular carcinoma, melanoma, renal cell or head and neck cancer. Patients were 82.7% male with ages roughly 20 to 80, mean 60.

With autoimmune disease history or systemic immunosuppression, patients were excluded. Trimming removed 8 bases at V and 4 bases at J, with 12 bases between. The germline V gene encodes CDR1 MNHEY and CDR2 SVGAGI. The CDR3 runs 13 residues. Sequencing used immunoSEQ multiplex PCR; TCRdb keeps in-frame clones, though not all of them. The table records more than 40,000 clones, roughly four fifths of them present only once. The chain carries TRBV6-5 and TRBJ1-5; tentatively, D is TRBD1 (5 bases). This clonotype was sampled from an adult with an advanced solid tumor such as melanoma, head and neck, liver or kidney cancer. This specimen consisted of CD4+ or CD8+ T cells sorted from blood, obtained in a trial of the OX40 agonist ivuxolimab. CDR3 amino acids: CASGAAENQPQHF. CDR3 coding DNA: TGTGCCAGCGGGGCAGCAGAAAATCAGCCCCAGCATTTT.